A selection of T cell receptor beta chains follows, all from one sample in a study of cytomegalovirus exposure and HLA in healthy donors. Produced via immunoSEQ multiplex PCR; TCRdb's table is partial and in-frame only. The sample lists about 150,000 clones, approximately 83% occurring once. The specimen was PBMCs. Source of these receptors: a male donor in good health and CMV-seronegative. The CDR3 runs from the conserved cysteine through the conserved F or W. D genes are given only for firm matches. Only part of the rows carry a size: once, few, many, or a class if the clone is expanded.

clone size	J gene	D gene	V gene	CDR3 DNA	CDR3 protein
once	TRBJ2-7	-	TRBV28	TGTGCCAGCAGCTATTACGAGCGGCAGTACTTC	CASSYYERQYF
once	TRBJ2-5	-	TRBV5-1	TGCGCCAGCAGCGGTAGCGGTCAAGAGACCCAGTACTTC	CASSGSGQETQYF
-	TRBJ2-5	TRBD2	TRBV2	TGTGCCAGCAGCGCTCCCTACCTCCCCCCCAACTCTAGCGGGGGAACCCCTAAAGAGACCCAGTACTTC	CASSAPYLPPNSSGGTPKETQYF
-	TRBJ1-1	-	TRBV10-3	TGTGCCATCAGGCAGGGAACTGAAGCTTTCTTT	CAIRQGTEAFF
-	TRBJ2-2	-	TRBV9	TGTGCCAGCAGCGTAGATGACAGCCTCACCGGGGAGCTGTTTTTT	CASSVDDSLTGELFF
-	TRBJ1-6	-	TRBV5-6	TGTGCCAGCAGCTTGGATCGGGGGGCTAGGCATTCACCCCTCCACTTT	CASSLDRGARHSPLHF
-	TRBJ2-3	TRBD2	TRBV4-3	TGCGCCAGCAGCCAGGGGGGGTACGCCTACACAGATACGCAGTATTTT	CASSQGGYAYTDTQYF
-	TRBJ1-6	-	TRBV30	TGTGCCTGGAGTGGGGGGGAGGGTTCACCCCTCCACTTT	CAWSGGEGSPLHF
once	TRBJ2-3	TRBD1	TRBV28	TGTGCCAGCAGCATGGCAGGGGGTACGCAGTATTTT	CASSMAGGTQYF
-	TRBJ1-4	-	TRBV4-3	TGCGCCAGCAGCCAAGAAATATCGGGCCAGGGTCGTGAAAAACTGTTTTTT	CASSQEISGQGREKLFF
few	TRBJ2-1	TRBD2	TRBV14	TGTGCCAGCAGCCAAGAACCGGGAGGAGACGAGCAGTTCTTC	CASSQEPGGDEQFF
-	TRBJ1-1	-	TRBV19	TGTGCCAGTAGTATTTTGGGGGCTGACACTGAAGCTTTCTTT	CASSILGADTEAFF
-	TRBJ2-7	TRBD2	TRBV4-1	TGCGCCAGCAGCCAAGCGGGGGGAAGCGGGAGGGCCTACGAGCAGTACTTC	CASSQAGGSGRAYEQYF
few	TRBJ2-2	-	TRBV27	TGTGCCAGCACCCCCCCCAGGGTGACGGAGCTGTTTTTT	CASTPPRVTELFF
-	TRBJ2-7	TRBD1	TRBV7-8	TGTGCCAGCAGCCTCGGACAGGGAACCTACGAGCAGTACTTC	CASSLGQGTYEQYF
-	TRBJ2-7	-	TRBV27	TGTGCCAGCAGCTATTCCAACCCGGCCTACGAGCAGTACTTC	CASSYSNPAYEQYF
-	TRBJ2-2	TRBD1	TRBV5-1	TGCGCCAGCAGCTTGGCTCGCGGGGGACAGGGCGCCGGGGAGCTGTTTTTT	CASSLARGGQGAGELFF
-	TRBJ2-1	-	TRBV5-1	TGCGCCAGCAGCTTGGAAGACCCCCGGGGCAATGAGCAGTTCTTC	CASSLEDPRGNEQFF
-	TRBJ1-1	TRBD1	TRBV6-6	TGTGCCAGCTACCGAGGGGGCAACGCTGAAGCTTTCTTT	CASYRGGNAEAFF